This T cell receptor beta chain was documented in a study of T cells in Graves' hyperthyroidism and ophthalmopathy. CDR1 SNHLY and CDR2 FYNNEI come from the germline V gene. The length of the CDR3 is 12 residues. The trim removed 9 bases at V and 8 bases at J, leaving 8 bases unmatched. The investigators amplified TCR beta CDR3 regions from RNA transcripts. TCR CDR3 regions were first amplified by RT-PCR with HTBI primers. TCRdb reanalysed the multiplex PCR reads using MiXCR and keeps one entry per CDR3 protein. The table has about 560,000 distinct CDR3 sequences, more than 45% seen once; the top ten hold 8% to 8.5%. The definition of stable Graves' hyperthyroidism was no ophthalmopathy progression within 18 months.

The source material was peripheral blood or thyroid tissue (not recorded which). The TCR sequence derives from a young woman with Graves' hyperthyroidism. The V gene is TRBV2, the J gene TRBJ1-2, with TRBD1 matching over 8 bases. This CDR3 is CARVDRAHGYTF. The CDR3 region has the DNA TGTGCCAGAGTGGACAGGGCTCACGGCTACACCTTC.